This T cell receptor beta chain was recorded in a study of blood T cell repertoires in COVID-19. Only in-frame clones appear in the TCRdb table, and some are missing; sequencing was by immunoSEQ multiplex PCR. The top ten hold less than 8% of the sample, which has around 76,000 clones, about 83% seen once. This clone turned up a few times. The same CDR3 is also encoded by other DNA sequences in this sample. Germline CDR1 is MDHEN and CDR2 is SYDVKM. The V end lost 4 bases, the J end lost 8 bases, and 11 bases lay between the germline ends. This CDR3 is 12 amino acids long. Sequencing used peripheral blood. The chain joins TRBV28 to TRBJ1-2, with TRBD1 as a possible D gene (6 bases). The sequence derives from a man in his thirties or forties with COVID-19, enrolled during active disease. CDR3 protein: CASSSGGAGYTF. CDR3 DNA: TGTGCCAGCAGTTCGGGGGGGGCGGGCTACACCTTC.